One TCR beta chain is described in this entry. At least ten counts were recorded for this clonotype. What this receptor recognizes is not known. Per-base qualities were not stored, and no clone one base away is much larger. The V and J ends are trimmed by 5 bases and 11 bases, leaving 14 bases between them. From a lookup of the germline V gene (reference sequence), CDR1 and CDR2 are LGHDT and YNNKEL. The CDR3 runs 12 amino acids, cysteine and phenylalanine included. The kept DNA is CDR3 alone, 36 bases in frame from the first base. The record originates from a study of breast tumors, draining lymph nodes, adjacent tissues (dated by TCRdb to about 2016). A note on the overall study: In breast cancer patients, the study compared the TCR beta repertoires of tumor, adjacent nontumor tissue and axillary lymph nodes. In human breast cancer, the study set out to evaluate how tumor, surrounding tissue and draining lymph node repertoires relate to one another and whether T cells may move between these sites.

Lymph node samples were obtained from the axillary draining lymph nodes of breast cancer patients. The run used an Illumina HiSeq 2000. TCR beta chain libraries were generated by multiplex PCR amplification. High-throughput sequencing was used to analyze the amplified TCR beta chain products. In TCRdb, the public reads were trimmed at Q25 with fastp and aligned with MiXCR, with productive beta chains retained. Identical CDR3 protein sequences are pooled into one entry, listed with their most common genes and DNA. The sample table lists approximately 210,000 distinct CDR3 sequences, under 35% of them with a count of one. The ten largest clones add up to approximately 3.5% of the sample. Points the paper makes about the study in general: Tumor and nontumor tissue repertoires were significantly more similar in luminal-like than in basal-like breast cancer. Tumor T-cell repertoires showed less diversity than lymph node repertoires and more diversity than nontumor tissue repertoires, and tumor T-cell repertoires showed preferential V and J gene usage. The data were considered consistent with most tumor T cells being derived from the lymph node and subsequently expanding within tumor tissue. The conclusion that tumor T cells originate in lymph nodes was presented as consistent with a hypothesis rather than as directly demonstrated.

The TCR originated in a female donor with breast cancer. Some clones in this sample may be carry-over from other donors' samples. What was sequenced was axillary lymph node tissue. This receptor chain uses TRBV3-1 and TRBJ2-3, and possibly TRBD2, on 5 matching bases. The nucleotide sequence reads as follows: TGTGCCAGCAGCTCTAGCCTGGGATGGCAGTATTTT. The resulting protein is CASSSSLGWQYF.